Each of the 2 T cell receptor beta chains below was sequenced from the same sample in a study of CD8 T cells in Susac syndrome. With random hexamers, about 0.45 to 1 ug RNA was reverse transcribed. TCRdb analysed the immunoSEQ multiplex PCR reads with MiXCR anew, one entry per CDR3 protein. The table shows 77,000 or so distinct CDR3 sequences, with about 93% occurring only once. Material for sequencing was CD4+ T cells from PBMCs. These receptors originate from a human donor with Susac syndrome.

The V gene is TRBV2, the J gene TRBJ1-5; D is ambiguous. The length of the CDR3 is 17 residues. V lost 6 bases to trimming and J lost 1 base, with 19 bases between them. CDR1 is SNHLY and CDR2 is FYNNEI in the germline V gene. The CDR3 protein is CASSSGPSPVSNQPQHF. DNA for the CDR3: TGTGCCAGCAGCAGCGGACCCTCGCCCGTAAGCAATCAGCCCCAGCATTTT. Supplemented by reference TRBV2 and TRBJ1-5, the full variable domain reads EPEVTQTPSHQVTQMGQEVILRCVPISNHLYFYWYRQILGQKVEFLVSFYNNEISEKSEIFDDQFSVERPDGSNFTLKIRSTKLEDSAMYFCASSSGPSPVSNQPQHFGDGTRLSIL.

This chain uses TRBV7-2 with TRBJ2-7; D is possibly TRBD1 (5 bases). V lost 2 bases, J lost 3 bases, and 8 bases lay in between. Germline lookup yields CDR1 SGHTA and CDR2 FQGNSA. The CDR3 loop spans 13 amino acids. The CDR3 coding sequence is TGTGCCAGCAGCTTACAGGGCCACTACGAGCAGTACTTC. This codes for CASSLQGHYEQYF. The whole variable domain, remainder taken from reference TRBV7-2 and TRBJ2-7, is GAGVSQSPSNKVTEKGKDVELRCDPISGHTALYWYRQSLGQGLEFLIYFQGNSAPDKSGLPSDRFSAERTGGSVSTLTIQRTQQEDSAVYLCASSLQGHYEQYFGPGTRLTVT.